This T cell receptor beta chain was profiled in a study of molecular identifiers for immune sequencing clone quantification. Each CDR3 protein is one row after TCRdb ran MiXCR on the PCR reads. The table lists some 650,000 distinct CDR3 sequences, around 20% of them singletons, with roughly 0.9% in the top ten. Germline trimming cut 6 bases from V and 2 bases from J; bases unmatched to any gene: 24. Germline values: CDR1 SGHAT, CDR2 FQNNGV. The CDR3 length is 22 residues. This clonotype was detected a few times. Specimen: naive CD8+ T cells from blood, with Jurkat cell RNA spiked in. Described subset: FACS-sorted CD8+CD4-CCR7+CD45RA+ naive T cells. The clonotype was recovered from a human donor in good health. Some libraries in this study had Jurkat cell RNA spiked in. V gene TRBV11-2 combines with J gene TRBJ2-4; 11 positions match TRBD1. The CDR3 nucleotides read TGTGCCAGCAGTAAAACGGACAGGGGGCTGCGGGAGGGCCTGGCGACCAAAAACATTCAGTACTTC. Protein product: CASSKTDRGLREGLATKNIQYF.